This T cell receptor beta chain comes out of a study of T cell clonotyping in hematopoietic cell transplantation. The study's findings and limits: Broader posttransplant TCR repertoire diversity was predicted by graft donor and pretransplant recipient Inverse Simpson Index values.

Time point reported: recipient sample about 28 days before transplant, after cytoreduction. TCRdb keeps only in-frame clones here, not all; method: immunoSEQ multiplex PCR. The table lists tens of thousands of clones, 95% to 97% of them singletons. Per germline, CDR1 ENHRY and CDR2 SYGVKD. The CDR3 consists of 11 residues. Trimming cost V 6 bases and J 7 bases; bases outside gene matches: 2. This clone was detected only once. The antigen is undetermined. This sequence was found in a woman in her forties or fifties with acute myeloid leukemia. Some clones in this sample may be carry-over from other donors' samples. This sample comprised peripheral blood mononuclear cells, obtained before stem cell transplant. The chain employs TRBV10-3 and TRBJ1-1; the match to TRBD1 covers 7 bases. The CDR3 DNA is TGTGCCATCAGGGGACAGAATGAAGCTTTCTTT. Amino acids: CAIRGQNEAFF.